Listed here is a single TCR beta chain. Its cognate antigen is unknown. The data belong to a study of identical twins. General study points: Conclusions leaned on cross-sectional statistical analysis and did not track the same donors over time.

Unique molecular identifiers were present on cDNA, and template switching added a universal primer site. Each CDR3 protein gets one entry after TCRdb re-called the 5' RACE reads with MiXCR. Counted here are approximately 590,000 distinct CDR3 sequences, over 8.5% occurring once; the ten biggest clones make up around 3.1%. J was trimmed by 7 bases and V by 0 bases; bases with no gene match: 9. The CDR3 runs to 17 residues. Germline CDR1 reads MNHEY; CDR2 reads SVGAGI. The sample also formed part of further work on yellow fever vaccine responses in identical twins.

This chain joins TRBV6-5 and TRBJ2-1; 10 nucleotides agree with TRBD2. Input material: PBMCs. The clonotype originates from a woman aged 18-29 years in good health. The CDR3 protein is CASSYSLAGALENEQFF. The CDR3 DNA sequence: TGTGCCAGCAGTTACTCCCTAGCGGGAGCGTTGGAAAATGAGCAGTTCTTC.